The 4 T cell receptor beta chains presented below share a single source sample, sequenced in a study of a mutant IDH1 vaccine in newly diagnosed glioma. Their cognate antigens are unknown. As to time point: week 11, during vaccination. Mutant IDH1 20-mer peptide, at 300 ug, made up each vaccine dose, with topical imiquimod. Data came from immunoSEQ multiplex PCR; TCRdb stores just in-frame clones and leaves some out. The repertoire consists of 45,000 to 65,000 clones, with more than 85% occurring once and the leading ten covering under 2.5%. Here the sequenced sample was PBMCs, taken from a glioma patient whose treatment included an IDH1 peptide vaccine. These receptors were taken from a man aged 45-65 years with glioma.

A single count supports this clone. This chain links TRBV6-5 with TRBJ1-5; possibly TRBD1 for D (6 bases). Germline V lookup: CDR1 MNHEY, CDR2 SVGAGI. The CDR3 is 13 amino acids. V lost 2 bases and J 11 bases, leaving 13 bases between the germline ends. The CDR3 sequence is CASSYLKDSSQHF. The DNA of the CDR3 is TGTGCCAGCAGTTACCTCAAGGACAGCTCCCAGCATTTT.

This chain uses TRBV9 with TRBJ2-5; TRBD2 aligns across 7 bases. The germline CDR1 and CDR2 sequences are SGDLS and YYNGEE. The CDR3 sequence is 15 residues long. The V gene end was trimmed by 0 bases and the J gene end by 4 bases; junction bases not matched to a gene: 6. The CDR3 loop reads CASSVVGRERETQYF. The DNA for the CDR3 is TGTGCCAGCAGCGTAGTCGGGCGGGAGCGAGAGACCCAGTACTTC.

CDR3 DNA: TGTGCCAGCAGCCCCAGGGGGCAGGGTTTCCGGTCCGGGGAGCTGTTTTTT. This encodes CASSPRGQGFRSGELFF. V usage is TRBV9 and J usage is TRBJ2-2, with 8 bases aligning to TRBD1. The CDR3 is 17 amino acids. The V and J ends lost 4 bases and 6 bases, in that order; junction bases with no gene match: 14. Germline CDR1 is SGDLS and CDR2 is YYNGEE. The full variable domain, with the rest looked up from reference TRBV9 and TRBJ2-2, is DSGVTQTPKHLITATGQRVTLRCSPRSGDLSVYWYQQSLDQGLQFLIQYYNGEERAKGNILERFSAQQFPDLHSELNLSSLELGDSALYFCASSPRGQGFRSGELFFGEGSRLTVL.

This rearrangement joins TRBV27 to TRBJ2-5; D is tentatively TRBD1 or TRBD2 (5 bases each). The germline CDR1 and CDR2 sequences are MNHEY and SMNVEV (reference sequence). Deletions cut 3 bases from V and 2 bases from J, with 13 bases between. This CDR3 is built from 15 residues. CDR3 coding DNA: TGTGCCAGCAGTTTCGTTTTGGGACCTCAAGAGACCCAGTACTTC. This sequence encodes CASSFVLGPQETQYF.